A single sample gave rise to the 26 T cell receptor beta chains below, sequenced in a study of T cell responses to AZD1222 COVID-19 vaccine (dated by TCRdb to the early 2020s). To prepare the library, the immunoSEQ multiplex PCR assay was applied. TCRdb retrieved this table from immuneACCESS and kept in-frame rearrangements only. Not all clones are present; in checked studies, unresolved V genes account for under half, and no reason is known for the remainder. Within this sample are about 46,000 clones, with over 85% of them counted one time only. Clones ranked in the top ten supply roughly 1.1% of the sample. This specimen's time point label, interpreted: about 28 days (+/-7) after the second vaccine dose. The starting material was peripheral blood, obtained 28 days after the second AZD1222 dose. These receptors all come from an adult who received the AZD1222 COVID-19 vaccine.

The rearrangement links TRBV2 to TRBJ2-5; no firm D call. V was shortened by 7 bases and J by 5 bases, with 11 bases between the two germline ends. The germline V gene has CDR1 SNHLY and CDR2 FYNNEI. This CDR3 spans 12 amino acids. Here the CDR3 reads CASKGLGETQYF. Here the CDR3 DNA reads TGTGCCAGCAAGGGTTTGGGGGAGACCCAGTACTTC.

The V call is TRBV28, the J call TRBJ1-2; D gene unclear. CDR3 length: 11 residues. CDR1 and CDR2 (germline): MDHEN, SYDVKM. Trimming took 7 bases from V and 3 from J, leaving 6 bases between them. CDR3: CASTQYYGYTF. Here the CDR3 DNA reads TGTGCCAGCACCCAGTACTATGGCTACACCTTC.

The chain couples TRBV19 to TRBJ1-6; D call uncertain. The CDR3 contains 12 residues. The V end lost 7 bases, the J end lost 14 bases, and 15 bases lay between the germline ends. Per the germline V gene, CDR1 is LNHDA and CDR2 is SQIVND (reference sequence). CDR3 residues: CASTSSIGALHF. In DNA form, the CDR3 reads TGTGCCAGTACCTCATCTATCGGGGCCCTCCACTTT.

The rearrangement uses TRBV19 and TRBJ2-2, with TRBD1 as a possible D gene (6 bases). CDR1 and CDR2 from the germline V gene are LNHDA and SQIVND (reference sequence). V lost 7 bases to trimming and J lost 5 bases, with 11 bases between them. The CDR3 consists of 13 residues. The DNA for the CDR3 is TGTGCCAGTAATACAGGGAGTACCGGGGAGCTGTTTTTT. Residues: CASNTGSTGELFF.

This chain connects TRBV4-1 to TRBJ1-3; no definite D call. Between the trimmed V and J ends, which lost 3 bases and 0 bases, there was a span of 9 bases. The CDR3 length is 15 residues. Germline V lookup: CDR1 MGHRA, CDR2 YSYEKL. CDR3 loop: CASSQALLSGNTIYF. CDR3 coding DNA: TGCGCCAGCAGCCAGGCCCTGCTCTCTGGAAACACCATATATTTT.

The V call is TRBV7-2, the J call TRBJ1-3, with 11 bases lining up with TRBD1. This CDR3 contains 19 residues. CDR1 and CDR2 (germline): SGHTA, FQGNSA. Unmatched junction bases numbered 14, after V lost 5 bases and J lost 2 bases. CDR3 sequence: CASSPWTGGYHSAGNTIYF. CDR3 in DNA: TGTGCCAGCAGCCCCTGGACAGGGGGCTATCATTCGGCTGGAAACACCATATATTTT.

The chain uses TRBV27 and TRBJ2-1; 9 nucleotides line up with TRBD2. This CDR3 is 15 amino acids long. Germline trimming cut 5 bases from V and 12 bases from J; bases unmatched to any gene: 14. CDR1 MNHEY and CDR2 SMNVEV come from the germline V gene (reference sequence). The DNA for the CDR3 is TGTGCCAGCAGTCTCTATAAAAACGAAGCGGGGGGGCAGTTCTTC. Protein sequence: CASSLYKNEAGGQFF.

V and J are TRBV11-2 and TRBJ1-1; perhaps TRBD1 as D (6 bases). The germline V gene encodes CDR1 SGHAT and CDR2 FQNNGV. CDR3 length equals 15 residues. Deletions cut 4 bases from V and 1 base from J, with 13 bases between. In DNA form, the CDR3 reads TGTGCCAGCAGCTCATACAGGGTCGGGAACACTGAAGCTTTCTTT. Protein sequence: CASSSYRVGNTEAFF.

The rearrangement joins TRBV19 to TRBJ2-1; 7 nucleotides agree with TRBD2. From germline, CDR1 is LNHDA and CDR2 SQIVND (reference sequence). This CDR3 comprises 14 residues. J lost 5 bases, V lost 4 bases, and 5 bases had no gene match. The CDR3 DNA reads TGTGCCAGTAGTAACCAGGGACTAAACAATGAGCAGTTCTTC. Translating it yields CASSNQGLNNEQFF.

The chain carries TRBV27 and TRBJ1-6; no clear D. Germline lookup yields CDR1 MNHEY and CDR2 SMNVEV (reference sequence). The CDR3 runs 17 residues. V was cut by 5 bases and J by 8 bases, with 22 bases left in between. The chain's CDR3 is CASSLRSGRLIDSPLHF. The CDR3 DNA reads TGTGCCAGCAGTCTCCGCTCGGGCCGCCTTATAGATTCACCCCTCCACTTT.

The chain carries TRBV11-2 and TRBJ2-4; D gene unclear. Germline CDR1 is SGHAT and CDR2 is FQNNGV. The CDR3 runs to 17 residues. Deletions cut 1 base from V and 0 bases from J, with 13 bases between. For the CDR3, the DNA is TGTGCCAGCAGCTTAGGGGCAGCACTACTAGCCAAAAACATTCAGTACTTC. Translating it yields CASSLGAALLAKNIQYF. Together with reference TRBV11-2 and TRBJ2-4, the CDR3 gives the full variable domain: EAGVAQSPRYKIIEKRQSVAFWCNPISGHATLYWYQQILGQGPKLLIQFQNNGVVDDSQLPKDRFSAERLKGVDSTLKIQPAKLEDSAVYLCASSLGAALLAKNIQYFGAGTRLSVL.

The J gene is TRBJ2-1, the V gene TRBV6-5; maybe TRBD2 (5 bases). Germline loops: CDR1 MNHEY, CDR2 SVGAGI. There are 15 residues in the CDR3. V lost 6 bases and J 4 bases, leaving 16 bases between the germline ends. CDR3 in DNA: TGTGCCAGCAGCTCCAACGGACTGCTTTACAATGAGCAGTTCTTC. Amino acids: CASSSNGLLYNEQFF.

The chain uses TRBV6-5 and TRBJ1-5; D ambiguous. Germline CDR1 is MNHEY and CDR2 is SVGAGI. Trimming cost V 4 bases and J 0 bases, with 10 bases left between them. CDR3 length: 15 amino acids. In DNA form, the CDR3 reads TGTGCCAGCAGTTCTCAATGGGCTAGCAATCAGCCCCAGCATTTT. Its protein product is CASSSQWASNQPQHF.

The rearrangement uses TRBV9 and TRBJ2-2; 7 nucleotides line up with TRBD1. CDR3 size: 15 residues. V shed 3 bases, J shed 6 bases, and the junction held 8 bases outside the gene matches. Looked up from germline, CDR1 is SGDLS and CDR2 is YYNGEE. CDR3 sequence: CASSAAGTEAGELFF. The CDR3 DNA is TGTGCCAGCAGCGCGGCCGGGACAGAGGCCGGGGAGCTGTTTTTT.

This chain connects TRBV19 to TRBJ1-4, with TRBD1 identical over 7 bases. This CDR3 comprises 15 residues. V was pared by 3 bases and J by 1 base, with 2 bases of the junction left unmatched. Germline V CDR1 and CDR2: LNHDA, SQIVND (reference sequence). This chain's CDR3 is CASSIQGGTNEKLFF. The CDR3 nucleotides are TGTGCCAGTAGTATCCAGGGGGGAACTAATGAAAAACTGTTTTTT.

The CDR3 protein is CASPPQGSPLHF. The DNA of the CDR3 is TGTGCCAGCCCACCACAAGGATCACCCCTCCACTTT. The V and J genes are TRBV27 and TRBJ1-6; D call uncertain. Trimming removed 8 bases at V and 10 bases at J, with 12 bases between. This CDR3 spans 12 amino acids. From germline, CDR1 is MNHEY and CDR2 SMNVEV (reference sequence).

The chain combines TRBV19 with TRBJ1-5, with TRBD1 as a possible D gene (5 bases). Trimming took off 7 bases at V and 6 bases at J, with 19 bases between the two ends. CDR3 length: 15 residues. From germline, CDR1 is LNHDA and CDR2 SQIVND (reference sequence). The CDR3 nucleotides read TGTGCCAGTAACCCCCATGGGGGGGTTAGTCAGCCCCAGCATTTT. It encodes CASNPHGGVSQPQHF. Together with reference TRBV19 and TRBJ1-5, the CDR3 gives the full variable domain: DGGITQSPKYLFRKEGQNVTLSCEQNLNHDAMYWYRQDPGQGLRLIYYSQIVNDFQKGDIAEGYSVSREKKESFPLTVTSAQKNPTAFYLCASNPHGGVSQPQHFGDGTRLSIL.

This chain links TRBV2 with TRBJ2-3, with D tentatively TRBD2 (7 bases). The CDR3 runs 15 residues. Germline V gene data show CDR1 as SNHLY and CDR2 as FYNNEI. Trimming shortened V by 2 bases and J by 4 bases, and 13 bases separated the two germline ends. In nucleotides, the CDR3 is TGTGCCAGCAGTGAATGGGCGGGGGCCGCAGATACGCAGTATTTT. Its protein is CASSEWAGAADTQYF.

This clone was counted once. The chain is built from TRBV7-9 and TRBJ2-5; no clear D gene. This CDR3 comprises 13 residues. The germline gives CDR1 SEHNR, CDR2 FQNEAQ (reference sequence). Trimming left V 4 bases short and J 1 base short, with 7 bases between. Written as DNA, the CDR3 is TGTGCCAGCAGCTCACTCTCCCAAGAGACCCAGTACTTC. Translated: CASSSLSQETQYF.

CDR3 region: CASSPYGQGTNTEAFF. The CDR3 DNA is TGTGCCAGCAGCCCCTATGGTCAGGGGACGAACACTGAAGCTTTCTTT. V gene TRBV9 combines with J gene TRBJ1-1, with D possibly TRBD1 on 6 matching bases. Germline V gene sequence: CDR1 SGDLS, CDR2 YYNGEE. CDR3 length: 16 amino acids. V lost 4 bases to trimming and J lost 1 base, with 17 bases between them.

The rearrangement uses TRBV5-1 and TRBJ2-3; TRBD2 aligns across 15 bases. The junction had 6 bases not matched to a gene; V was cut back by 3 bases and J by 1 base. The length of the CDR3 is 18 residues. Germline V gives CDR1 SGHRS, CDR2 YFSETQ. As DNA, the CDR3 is TGCGCCAGCAGCTCGGGACTAGCGGGAGGTGTAGGCACAGATACGCAGTATTTT. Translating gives CASSSGLAGGVGTDTQYF.

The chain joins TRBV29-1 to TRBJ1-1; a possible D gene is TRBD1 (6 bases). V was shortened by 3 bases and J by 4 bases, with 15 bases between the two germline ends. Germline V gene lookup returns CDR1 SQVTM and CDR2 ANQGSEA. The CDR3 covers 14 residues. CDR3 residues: CSVDPGAGSTEAFF. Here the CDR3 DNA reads TGCAGCGTTGATCCGGGGGCGGGGAGCACTGAAGCTTTCTTT.

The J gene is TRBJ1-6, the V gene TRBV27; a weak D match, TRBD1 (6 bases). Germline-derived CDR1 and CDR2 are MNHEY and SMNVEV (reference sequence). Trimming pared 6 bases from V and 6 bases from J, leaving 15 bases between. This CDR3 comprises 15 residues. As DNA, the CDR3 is TGTGCCAGCAGGCCAGGACAGCTTGGTAATTCACCCCTCCACTTT. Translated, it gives CASRPGQLGNSPLHF.

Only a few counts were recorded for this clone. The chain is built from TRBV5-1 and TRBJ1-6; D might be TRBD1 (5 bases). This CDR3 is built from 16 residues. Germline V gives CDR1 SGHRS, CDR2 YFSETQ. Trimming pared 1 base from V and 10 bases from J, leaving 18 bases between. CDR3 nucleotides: TGCGCCAGCAGCTTGATGGATCAGGGAGGGGCGTCACCCCTCCACTTT. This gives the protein CASSLMDQGGASPLHF.

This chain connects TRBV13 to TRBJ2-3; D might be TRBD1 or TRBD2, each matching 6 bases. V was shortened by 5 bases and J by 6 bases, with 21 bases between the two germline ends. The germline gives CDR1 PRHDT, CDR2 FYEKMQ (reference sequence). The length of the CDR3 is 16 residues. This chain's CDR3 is CASSPPQEGGEDTQYF. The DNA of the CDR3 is TGTGCCAGCAGCCCGCCCCAGGAGGGGGGAGAGGATACGCAGTATTTT.

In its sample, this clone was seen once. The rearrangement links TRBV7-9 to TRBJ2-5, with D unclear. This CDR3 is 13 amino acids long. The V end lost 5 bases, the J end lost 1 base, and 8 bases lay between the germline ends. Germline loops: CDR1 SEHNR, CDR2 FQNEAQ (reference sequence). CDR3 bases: TGTGCCAGCAGCCGCGGTCCCCAAGAGACCCAGTACTTC. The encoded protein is CASSRGPQETQYF.